One sample yielded the 5 T cell receptor beta chains listed below, sequenced in a study of blood T cell repertoires in COVID-19. Profiling relied on immunoSEQ multiplex PCR, and the TCRdb table lists in-frame clones only, not all of them. The sample lists about 330,000 clones, roughly 87% occurring once. The sample was PBMCs or T cells enriched from blood (not recorded which). The source is a woman aged 25 to 39 who had recovered from COVID-19.

The chain combines TRBV4-2 with TRBJ2-7; the match to TRBD1 covers 7 bases. J was trimmed by 4 bases and V by 5 bases; bases with no gene match: 8. The CDR3 totals 14 residues. Germline CDR1 is LGHNA and CDR2 is YNFKEQ. CDR3 region: CASSATGTEYEQYF. The CDR3 region has the DNA TGTGCCAGCAGCGCGACCGGGACAGAGTACGAGCAGTACTTC.

The chain uses TRBV3-1 (or the pseudogene TRBV3-2) and TRBJ2-1; D might be TRBD1 (6 bases). The CDR3 has 16 residues. The V gene lost 4 bases and the J gene lost 1 base, with 14 bases spanning the gap. Germline V CDR1 and CDR2: LGHDT, YNNKEL (reference sequence). CDR3 amino acids: CASSRQGQASYNEQFF. CDR3 bases: TGTGCCAGCAGCCGCCAGGGGCAGGCTTCCTACAATGAGCAGTTCTTC.

As for this clone: Other DNA sequences in this specimen translate into the identical CDR3. V usage is TRBV19 and J usage is TRBJ2-1, with 7 bases lining up with TRBD1. CDR1 LNHDA and CDR2 SQIVND come from the germline V gene (reference sequence). The CDR3 has 11 amino acids. The junction had 2 bases not matched to a gene; V was cut back by 9 bases and J by 6 bases. CDR3 sequence reads: CASRQGNEQFF. The CDR3 DNA sequence: TGTGCCAGCCGACAGGGCAATGAGCAGTTCTTC.

The gene calls are TRBV4-1 and TRBJ2-5, with 10 bases matching TRBD1. V lost 1 base, J lost 5 bases, and 7 bases stayed unmatched. This CDR3 comprises 16 residues. Germline lookup yields CDR1 MGHRA and CDR2 YSYEKL. This CDR3 is CASSQAGQGLGETQYF. The CDR3 DNA sequence: TGCGCCAGCAGCCAAGCGGGACAGGGGTTGGGGGAGACCCAGTACTTC.

Notes on this clone: Other DNA sequences within the sample encode an identical CDR3. This rearrangement joins TRBV29-1 to TRBJ1-2; D unclear. The germline gives CDR1 SQVTM, CDR2 ANQGSEA. V was shortened by 3 bases and J by 6 bases, with 8 bases between the two germline ends. The CDR3 is made up of 11 amino acids. CDR3 bases: TGCAGCGTTGAGGAGGGTAATGGCTACACCTTC. This translates into CSVEEGNGYTF.